This TCR beta chain was recovered during a study of beta chain features in type 1 diabetes. Looking at the study overall: Healthy donors and patients showed comparable age, gender and cell yields.

Study-wide points: Compared to healthy donors, patients appeared to have naive, central memory and Treg TCRB repertoires that were more alike. People with Type 1 diabetes carried modestly yet significantly shorter TCRB CDR3s in all four CD4+ subsets.

Comment on this clone: What it binds is not known.

Sequenced material consisted of expressed TCRB transcripts (all of the isolated RNA was reverse transcribed). Generated by immunoSEQ multiplex PCR, the TCRdb table keeps only in-frame clones and is missing some. Among about 180,000 clones, approximately 7.9% were seen once, and the ten largest hold approximately 0.54%. Central memory, naive, regulatory and stem cell-like memory CD4+ cells were sorted by CD45RO/CCR7/CD25/CD127/CD95/CD27. Each sorted fraction was over 95% pure. The V segment lost 4 bases and the J segment 1 base; nucleotides outside the gene matches: 3. Per the germline V gene, CDR1 is SGHDT and CDR2 is YYEEEE. CDR3 size: 15 residues.

Sequenced material: central memory CD4+ T cells from blood. The V gene is TRBV5-6, the J gene TRBJ1-5, with TRBD1 identical over 9 bases. The sequence came from a man aged 18 to 29 with type 1 diabetes. The chain's CDR3 is CASSPGQGSNQPQHF. DNA for the CDR3: TGTGCCAGCAGCCCTGGACAGGGGAGCAATCAGCCCCAGCATTTT. The full variable domain, its missing parts supplied by reference TRBV5-6 and TRBJ1-5, is DAGVTQSPTHLIKTRGQQVTLRCSPKSGHDTVSWYQQALGQGPQFIFQYYEEEERQRGNFPDRFSGHQFPNYSSELNVNALLLGDSALYLCASSPGQGSNQPQHFGDGTRLSIL.